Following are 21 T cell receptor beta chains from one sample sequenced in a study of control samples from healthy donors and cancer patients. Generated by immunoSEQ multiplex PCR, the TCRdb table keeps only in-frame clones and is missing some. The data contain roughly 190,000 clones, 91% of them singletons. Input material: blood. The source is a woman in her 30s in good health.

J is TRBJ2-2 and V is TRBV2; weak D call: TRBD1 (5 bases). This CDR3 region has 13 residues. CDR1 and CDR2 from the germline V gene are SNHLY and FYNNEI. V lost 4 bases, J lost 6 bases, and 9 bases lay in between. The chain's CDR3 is CASSAQEPGELFF. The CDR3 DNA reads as TGTGCCAGCAGTGCACAGGAGCCCGGGGAGCTGTTTTTT.

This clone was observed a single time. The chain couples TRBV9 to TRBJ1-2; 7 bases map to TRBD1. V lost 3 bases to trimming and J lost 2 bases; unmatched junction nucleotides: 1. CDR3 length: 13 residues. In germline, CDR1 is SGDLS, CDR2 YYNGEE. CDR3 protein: CASSEGQNYGYTF. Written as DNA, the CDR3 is TGTGCCAGCAGCGAGGGACAGAACTATGGCTACACCTTC. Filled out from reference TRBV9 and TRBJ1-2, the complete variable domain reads DSGVTQTPKHLITATGQRVTLRCSPRSGDLSVYWYQQSLDQGLQFLIQYYNGEERAKGNILERFSAQQFPDLHSELNLSSLELGDSALYFCASSEGQNYGYTFGSGTRLTVV.

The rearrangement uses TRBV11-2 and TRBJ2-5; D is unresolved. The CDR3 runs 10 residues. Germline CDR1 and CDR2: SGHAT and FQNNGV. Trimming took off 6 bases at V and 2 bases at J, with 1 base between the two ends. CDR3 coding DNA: TGTGCCAGCAGGCAAGAGACCCAGTACTTC. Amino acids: CASRQETQYF.

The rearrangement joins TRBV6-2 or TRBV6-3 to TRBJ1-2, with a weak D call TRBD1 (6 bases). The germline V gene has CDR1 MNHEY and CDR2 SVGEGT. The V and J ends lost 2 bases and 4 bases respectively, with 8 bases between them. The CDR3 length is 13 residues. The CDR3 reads CASSYQGSYGYTF. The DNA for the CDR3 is TGTGCCAGCAGTTACCAGGGGTCCTATGGCTACACCTTC.

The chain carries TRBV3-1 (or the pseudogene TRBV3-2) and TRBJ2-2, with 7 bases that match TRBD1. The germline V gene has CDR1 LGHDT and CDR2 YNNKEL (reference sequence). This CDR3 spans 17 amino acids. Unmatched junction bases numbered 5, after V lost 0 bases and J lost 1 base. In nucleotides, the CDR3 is TGTGCCAGCAGCCAAGATCCCCCAGGGGGGAACACCGGGGAGCTGTTTTTT. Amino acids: CASSQDPPGGNTGELFF.

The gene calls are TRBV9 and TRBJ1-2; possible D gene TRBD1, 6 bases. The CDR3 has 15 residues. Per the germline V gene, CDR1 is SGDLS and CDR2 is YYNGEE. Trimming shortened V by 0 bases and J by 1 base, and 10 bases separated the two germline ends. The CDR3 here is CASSVGDNLNYGYTF. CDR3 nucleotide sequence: TGTGCCAGCAGCGTAGGGGACAACCTTAACTATGGCTACACCTTC.

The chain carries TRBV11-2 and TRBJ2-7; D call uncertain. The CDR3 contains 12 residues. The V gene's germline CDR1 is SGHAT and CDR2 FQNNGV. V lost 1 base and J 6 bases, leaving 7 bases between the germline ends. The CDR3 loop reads CASSLGAGEQYF. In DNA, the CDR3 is TGTGCCAGCAGCTTAGGGGCAGGCGAGCAGTACTTC.

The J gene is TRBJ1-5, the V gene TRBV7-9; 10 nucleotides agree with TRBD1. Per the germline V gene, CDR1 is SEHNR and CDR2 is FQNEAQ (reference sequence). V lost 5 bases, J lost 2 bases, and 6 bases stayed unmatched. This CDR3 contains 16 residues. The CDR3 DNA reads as TGTGCCAGCAGCAGTACTGGGACAGGGGGCAATCAGCCCCAGCATTTT. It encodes CASSSTGTGGNQPQHF.

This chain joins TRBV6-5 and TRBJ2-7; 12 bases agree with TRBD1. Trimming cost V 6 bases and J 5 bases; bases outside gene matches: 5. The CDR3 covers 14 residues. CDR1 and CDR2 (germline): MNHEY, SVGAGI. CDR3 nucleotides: TGTGCCAGCAGGGGACAGGGGGCGGTCGACGAGCAGTACTTC. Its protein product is CASRGQGAVDEQYF.

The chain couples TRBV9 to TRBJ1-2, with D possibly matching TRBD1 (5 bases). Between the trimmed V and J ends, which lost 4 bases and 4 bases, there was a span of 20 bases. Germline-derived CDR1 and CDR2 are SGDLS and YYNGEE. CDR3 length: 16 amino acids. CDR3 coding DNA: TGTGCCAGCAGCCAAACACGGGACGGCGACCCCTATGGCTACACCTTC. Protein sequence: CASSQTRDGDPYGYTF.

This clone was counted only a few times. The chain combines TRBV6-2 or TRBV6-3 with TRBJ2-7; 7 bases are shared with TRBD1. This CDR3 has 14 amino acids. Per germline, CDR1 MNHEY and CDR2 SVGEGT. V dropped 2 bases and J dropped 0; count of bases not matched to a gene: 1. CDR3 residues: CASSYGTDSYEQYF. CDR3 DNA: TGTGCCAGCAGTTACGGGACAGACTCCTACGAGCAGTACTTC.

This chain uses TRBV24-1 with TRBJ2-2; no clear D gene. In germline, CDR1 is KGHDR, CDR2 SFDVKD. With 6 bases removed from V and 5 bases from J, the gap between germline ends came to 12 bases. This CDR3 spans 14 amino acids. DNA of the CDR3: TGTGCCACCAGTCAGGCTAGGCAGACCGGGGAGCTGTTTTTT. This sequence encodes CATSQARQTGELFF.

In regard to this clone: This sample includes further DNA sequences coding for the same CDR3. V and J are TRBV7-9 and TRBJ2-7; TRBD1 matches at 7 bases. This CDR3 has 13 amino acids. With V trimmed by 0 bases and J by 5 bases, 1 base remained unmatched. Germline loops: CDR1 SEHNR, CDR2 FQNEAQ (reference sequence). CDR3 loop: CASSLAGGHEQYF. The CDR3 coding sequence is TGTGCCAGCAGCTTAGCAGGGGGCCACGAGCAGTACTTC.

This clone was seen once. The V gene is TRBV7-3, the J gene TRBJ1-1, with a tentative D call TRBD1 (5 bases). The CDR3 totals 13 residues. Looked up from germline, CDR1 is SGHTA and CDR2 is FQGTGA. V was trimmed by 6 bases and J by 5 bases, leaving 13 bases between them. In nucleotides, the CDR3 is TGTGCCAGCAGTTTCGGGGGGGAGACTGAAGCTTTCTTT. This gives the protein CASSFGGETEAFF.

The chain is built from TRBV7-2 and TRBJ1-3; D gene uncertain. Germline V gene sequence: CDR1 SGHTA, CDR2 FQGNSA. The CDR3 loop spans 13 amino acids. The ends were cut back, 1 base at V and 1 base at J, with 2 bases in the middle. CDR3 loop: CASSLGSGNTIYF. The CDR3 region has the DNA TGTGCCAGCAGCTTAGGGTCTGGAAACACCATATATTTT.

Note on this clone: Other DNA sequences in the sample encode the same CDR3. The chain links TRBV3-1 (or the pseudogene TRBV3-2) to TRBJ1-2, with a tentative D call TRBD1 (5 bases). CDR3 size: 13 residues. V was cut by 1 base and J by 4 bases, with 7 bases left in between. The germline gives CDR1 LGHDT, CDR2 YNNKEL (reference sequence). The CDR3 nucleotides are TGTGCCAGCAGCCAAGGGGGCGTCTATGGCTACACCTTC. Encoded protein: CASSQGGVYGYTF.

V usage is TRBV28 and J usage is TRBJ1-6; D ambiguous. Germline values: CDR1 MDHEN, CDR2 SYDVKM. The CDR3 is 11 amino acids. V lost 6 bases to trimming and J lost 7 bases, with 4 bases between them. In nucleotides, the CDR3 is TGTGCCAGCAGAAAAAATTCACCCCTCCACTTT. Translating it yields CASRKNSPLHF.

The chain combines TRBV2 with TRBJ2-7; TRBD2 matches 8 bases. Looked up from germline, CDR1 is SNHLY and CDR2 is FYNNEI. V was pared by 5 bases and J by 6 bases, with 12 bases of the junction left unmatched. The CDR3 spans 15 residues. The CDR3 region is CASSTPPAGALEQYF. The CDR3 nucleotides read TGTGCCAGCAGTACCCCCCCAGCGGGAGCACTCGAGCAGTACTTC.

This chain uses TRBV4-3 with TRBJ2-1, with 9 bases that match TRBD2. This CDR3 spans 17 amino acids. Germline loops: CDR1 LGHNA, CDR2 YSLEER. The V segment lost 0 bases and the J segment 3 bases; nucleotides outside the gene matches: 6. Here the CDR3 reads CASSQESTSGFYNEQFF. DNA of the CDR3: TGCGCCAGCAGCCAAGAGTCTACTAGCGGGTTCTACAATGAGCAGTTCTTC.

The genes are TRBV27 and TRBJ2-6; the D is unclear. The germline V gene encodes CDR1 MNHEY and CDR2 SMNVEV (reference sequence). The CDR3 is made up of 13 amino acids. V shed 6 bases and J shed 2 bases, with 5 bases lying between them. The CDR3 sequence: CASRGAGANVLTF. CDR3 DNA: TGTGCCAGCAGGGGCGCTGGGGCCAACGTCCTGACTTTC.

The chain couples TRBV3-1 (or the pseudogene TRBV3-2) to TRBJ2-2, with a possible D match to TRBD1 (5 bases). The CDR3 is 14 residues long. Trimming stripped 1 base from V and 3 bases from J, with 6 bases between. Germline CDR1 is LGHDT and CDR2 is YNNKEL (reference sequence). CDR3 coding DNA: TGTGCCAGCAGCCAAGGCAGGGACACCGGGGAGCTGTTTTTT. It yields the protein CASSQGRDTGELFF.